This T cell receptor beta chain was obtained from a study of control samples from healthy donors and cancer patients. The table came from immunoSEQ multiplex PCR; TCRdb's copy has only in-frame clones and leaves some out. The table has 65,000 to 95,000 clones, about 89% seen once. This CDR3 has 17 residues. Germline-derived CDR1 and CDR2 are SNHLY and FYNNEI. V was shortened by 2 bases and J by 4 bases, with 18 bases between the two germline ends. The chain uses TRBV2 and TRBJ1-3, with TRBD1 as a possible D gene (5 bases). Sequenced sample: blood. The TCR originated in a man between 50 and 59 years old in good health. CDR3: CASSEFSGMGPGNTIYF. The CDR3 DNA sequence: TGTGCCAGCAGTGAATTCTCAGGGATGGGGCCCGGAAACACCATATATTTT.